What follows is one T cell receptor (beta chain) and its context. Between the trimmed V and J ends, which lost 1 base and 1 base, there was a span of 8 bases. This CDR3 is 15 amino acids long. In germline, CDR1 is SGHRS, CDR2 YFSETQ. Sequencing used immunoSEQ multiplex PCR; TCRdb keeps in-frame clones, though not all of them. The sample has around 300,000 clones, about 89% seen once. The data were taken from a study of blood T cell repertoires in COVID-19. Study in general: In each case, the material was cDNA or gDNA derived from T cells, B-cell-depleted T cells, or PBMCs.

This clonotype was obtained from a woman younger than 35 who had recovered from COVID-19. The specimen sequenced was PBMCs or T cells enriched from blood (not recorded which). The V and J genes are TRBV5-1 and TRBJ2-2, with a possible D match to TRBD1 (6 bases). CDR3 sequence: CASSLLRGNTGELFF. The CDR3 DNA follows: TGCGCCAGCAGCTTGCTCAGGGGGAACACCGGGGAGCTGTTTTTT. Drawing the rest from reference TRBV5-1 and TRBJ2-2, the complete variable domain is KAGVTQTPRYLIKTRGQQVTLSCSPISGHRSVSWYQQTPGQGLQFLFEYFSETQRNKGNFPGRFSGRQFSNSRSEMNVSTLELGDSALYLCASSLLRGNTGELFFGEGSRLTVL.